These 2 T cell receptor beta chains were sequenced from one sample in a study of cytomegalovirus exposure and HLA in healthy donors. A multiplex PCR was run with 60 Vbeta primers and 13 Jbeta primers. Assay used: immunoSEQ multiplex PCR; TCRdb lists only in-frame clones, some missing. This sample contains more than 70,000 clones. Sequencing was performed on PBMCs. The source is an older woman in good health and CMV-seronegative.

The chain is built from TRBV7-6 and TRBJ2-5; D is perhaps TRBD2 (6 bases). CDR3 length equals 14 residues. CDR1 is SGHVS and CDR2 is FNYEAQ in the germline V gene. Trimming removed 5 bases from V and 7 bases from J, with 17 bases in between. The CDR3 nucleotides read TGTGCCAGCAGCCTCGAACGGACTAAGGGGACCCAGTACTTC. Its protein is CASSLERTKGTQYF.

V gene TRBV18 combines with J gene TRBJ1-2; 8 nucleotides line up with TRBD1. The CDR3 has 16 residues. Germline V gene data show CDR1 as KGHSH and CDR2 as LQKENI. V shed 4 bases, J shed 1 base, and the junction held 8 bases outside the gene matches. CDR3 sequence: CASSQARGQSNYGYTF. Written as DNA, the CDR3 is TGTGCCAGCTCACAGGCCAGGGGGCAGAGTAACTATGGCTACACCTTC.